This entry is about one TCR beta chain. Its antigen is undetermined. Germline V gene data show CDR1 as MDHEN and CDR2 as SYDVKM. Trimming removed 6 bases from V and 10 bases from J; junction bases left unmatched: 10. CDR3 length: 15 residues. This entry is derived from a study of cytomegalovirus exposure and HLA in healthy donors. Study-wide points: The study flagged fewer than 200 TCR beta chains as cytomegalovirus-associated. The CMV antigen specificity of a few CMV-associated chains was confirmed through in vitro analysis. According to a later analysis, most TCR beta chains associated with CMV appeared HLA-restricted.

Primers included in the PCR were 60 Vbeta and 13 Jbeta primers. Produced via immunoSEQ multiplex PCR; TCRdb's table is partial and in-frame only. Seen here are 120,000 or so clones, roughly three fifths observed once, and the top ten hold roughly 1.4%. The sequencing sample was made of PBMCs. The receptor comes from a young man in good health and CMV-seronegative. V gene TRBV28 combines with J gene TRBJ2-1; 12 nucleotides line up with TRBD1. The CDR3 nucleotides are TGTGCCAGCAGACCTTATGGGACAGGGGGCAACGAGCAGTTCTTC. Its translation is CASRPYGTGGNEQFF.